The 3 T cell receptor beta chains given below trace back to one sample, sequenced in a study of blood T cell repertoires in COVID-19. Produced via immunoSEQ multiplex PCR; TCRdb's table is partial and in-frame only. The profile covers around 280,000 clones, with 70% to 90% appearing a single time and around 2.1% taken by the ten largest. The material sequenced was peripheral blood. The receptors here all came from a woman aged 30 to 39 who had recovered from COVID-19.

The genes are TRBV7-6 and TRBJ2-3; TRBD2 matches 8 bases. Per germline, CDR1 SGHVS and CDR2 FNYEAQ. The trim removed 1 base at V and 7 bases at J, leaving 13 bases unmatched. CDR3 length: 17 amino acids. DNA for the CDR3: TGTGCCAGCAGCTTAGGAGCGTGGCGGGAGGTTTCAAATACGCAGTATTTT. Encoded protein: CASSLGAWREVSNTQYF.

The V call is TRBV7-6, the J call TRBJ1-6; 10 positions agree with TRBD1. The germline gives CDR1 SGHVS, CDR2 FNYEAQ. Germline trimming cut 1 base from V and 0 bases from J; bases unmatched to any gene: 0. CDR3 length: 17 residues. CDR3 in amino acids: CASSLGTGGSYNSPLHF. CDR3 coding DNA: TGTGCCAGCAGCTTAGGGACAGGGGGCTCCTATAATTCACCCCTCCACTTT.

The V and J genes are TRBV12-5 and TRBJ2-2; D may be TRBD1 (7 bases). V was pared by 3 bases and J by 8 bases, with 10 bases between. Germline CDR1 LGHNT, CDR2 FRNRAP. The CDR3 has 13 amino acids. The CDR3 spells CASGFRGAGELFF. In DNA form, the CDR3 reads TGTGCTAGTGGTTTCAGGGGGGCTGGGGAGCTGTTTTTT.